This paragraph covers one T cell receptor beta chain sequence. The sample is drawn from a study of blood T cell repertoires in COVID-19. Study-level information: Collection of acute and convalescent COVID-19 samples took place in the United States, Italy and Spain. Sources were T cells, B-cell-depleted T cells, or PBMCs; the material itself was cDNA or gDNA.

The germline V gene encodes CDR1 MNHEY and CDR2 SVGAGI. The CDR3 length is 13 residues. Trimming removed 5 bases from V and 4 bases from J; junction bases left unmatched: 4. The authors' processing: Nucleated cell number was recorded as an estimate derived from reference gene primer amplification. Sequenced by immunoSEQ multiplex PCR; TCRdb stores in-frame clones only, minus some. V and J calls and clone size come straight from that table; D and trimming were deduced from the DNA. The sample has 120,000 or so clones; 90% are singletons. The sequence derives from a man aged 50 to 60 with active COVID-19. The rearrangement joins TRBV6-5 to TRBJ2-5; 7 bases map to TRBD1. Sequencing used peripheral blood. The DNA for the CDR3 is TGTGCCAGCAGTCGGGACAGCCCAGAGACCCAGTACTTC. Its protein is CASSRDSPETQYF.